This entry concerns a single TCR beta chain. The sample belongs to a study of T cells after somatic rescue of genetic block. This table comes from immunoSEQ multiplex PCR, and its TCRdb copy is limited to in-frame clones, with some not included. The sample has 55,000 to 70,000 clones, 85% to 95% seen once; the top ten hold roughly 2.8%. Input material: peripheral blood mononuclear cells (PBMCs). The TCR sequence derives from a man aged 40-55 years.

The CDR3 spells CASSVEASGSYEQFF. The CDR3 nucleotides are TGTGCCAGCAGCGTAGAGGCTAGCGGGAGTTATGAGCAGTTCTTC. This chain links TRBV9 with TRBJ2-1; 10 nucleotides match TRBD2. Trimming removed 0 bases from V and 8 bases from J; junction bases left unmatched: 5. CDR3 length: 15 residues. Germline lookup yields CDR1 SGDLS and CDR2 YYNGEE.